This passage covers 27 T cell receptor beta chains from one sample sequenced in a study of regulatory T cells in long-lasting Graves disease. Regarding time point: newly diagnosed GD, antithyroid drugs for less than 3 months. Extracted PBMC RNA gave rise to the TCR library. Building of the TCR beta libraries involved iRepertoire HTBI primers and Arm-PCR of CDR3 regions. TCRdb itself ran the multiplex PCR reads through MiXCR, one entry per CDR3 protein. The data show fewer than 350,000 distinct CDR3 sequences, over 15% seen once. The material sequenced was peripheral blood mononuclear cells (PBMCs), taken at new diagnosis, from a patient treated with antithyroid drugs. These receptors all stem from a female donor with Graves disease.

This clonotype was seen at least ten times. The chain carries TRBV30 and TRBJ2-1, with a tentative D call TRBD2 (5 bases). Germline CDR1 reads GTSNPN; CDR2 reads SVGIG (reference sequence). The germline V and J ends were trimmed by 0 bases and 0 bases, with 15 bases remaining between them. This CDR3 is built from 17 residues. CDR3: CAWSVGLSGSSYNEQFF. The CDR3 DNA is TGTGCCTGGAGTGTAGGGCTGAGCGGAAGCTCCTACAATGAGCAGTTCTTC.

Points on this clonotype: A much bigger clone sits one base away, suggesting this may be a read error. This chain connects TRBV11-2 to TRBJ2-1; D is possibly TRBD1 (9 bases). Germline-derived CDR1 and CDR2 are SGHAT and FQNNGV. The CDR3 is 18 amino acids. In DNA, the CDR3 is TGTGCCAGCAGCGGATACACAGGGGGCGGGAGGTTTTACAATGAGCGGTTCTTC. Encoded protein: CASSGYTGGGRFYNERFF.

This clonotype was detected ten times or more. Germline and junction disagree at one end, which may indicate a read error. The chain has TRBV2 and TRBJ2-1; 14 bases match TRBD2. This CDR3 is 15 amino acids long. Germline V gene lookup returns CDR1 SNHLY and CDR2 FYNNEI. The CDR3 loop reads CASSGLAGGHNEQFF. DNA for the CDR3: TGCGCCAGCAGTGGACTAGCGGGAGGTCACAATGAGCAGTTCTTC.

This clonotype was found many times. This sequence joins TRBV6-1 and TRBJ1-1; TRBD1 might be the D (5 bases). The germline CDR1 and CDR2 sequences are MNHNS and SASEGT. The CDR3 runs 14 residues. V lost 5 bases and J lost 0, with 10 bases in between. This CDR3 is CASSLRDMNTEAFF. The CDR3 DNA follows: TGTGCCAGCAGTCTCAGGGATATGAACACTGAAGCTTTCTTT.

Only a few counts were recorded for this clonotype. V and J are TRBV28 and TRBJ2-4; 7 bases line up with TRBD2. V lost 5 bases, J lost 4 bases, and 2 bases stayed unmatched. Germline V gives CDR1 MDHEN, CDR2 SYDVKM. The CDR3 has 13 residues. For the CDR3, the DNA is TGTGCCAGCAGTGACGGGGGGAAAAACATTCAGTACTTC. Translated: CASSDGGKNIQYF.

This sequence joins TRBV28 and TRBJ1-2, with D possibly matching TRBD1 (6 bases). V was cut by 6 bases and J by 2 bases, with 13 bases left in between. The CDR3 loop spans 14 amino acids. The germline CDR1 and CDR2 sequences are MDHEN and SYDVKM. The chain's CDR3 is CASRGTGLNYGYTF. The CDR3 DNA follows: TGTGCCAGCAGGGGAACAGGGCTCAACTATGGCTACACCTTC.

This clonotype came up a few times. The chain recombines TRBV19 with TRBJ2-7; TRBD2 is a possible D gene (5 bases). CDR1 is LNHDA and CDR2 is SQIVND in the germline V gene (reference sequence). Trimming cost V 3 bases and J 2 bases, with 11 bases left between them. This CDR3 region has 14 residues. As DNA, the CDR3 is TGTGCCAGTAGTATTGGGCTAGCACCCTACGAGCAGTACTTC. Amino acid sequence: CASSIGLAPYEQYF.

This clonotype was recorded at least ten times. CDR3 sequence (DNA): TGTGCCAGCAGTCCCCTTCTTCGAGGGGATACGCAGTATTTT. Amino acid sequence: CASSPLLRGDTQYF. The gene calls are TRBV27 and TRBJ2-3, with D tentatively TRBD2 (5 bases). Germline CDR1 and CDR2: MNHEY and SMNVEV (reference sequence). Trimming took 5 bases from V and 6 from J, leaving 15 bases between them. The CDR3 is made up of 14 amino acids.

Here the CDR3 reads CAGRGSRGLYEQYF. CDR3 coding DNA: TGTGCCGGAAGGGGGTCCAGGGGTCTCTACGAGCAGTACTTC. The chain links TRBV2 to TRBJ2-7; D is possibly TRBD1 (6 bases). V was cut by 11 bases and J by 3 bases, with 20 bases left in between. The CDR3 covers 14 residues. CDR1 and CDR2 (germline): SNHLY, FYNNEI.

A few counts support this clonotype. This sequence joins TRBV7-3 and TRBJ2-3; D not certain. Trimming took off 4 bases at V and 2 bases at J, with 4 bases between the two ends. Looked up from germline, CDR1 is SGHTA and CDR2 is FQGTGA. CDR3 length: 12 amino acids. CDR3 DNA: TGTGCCAGCAGCTCGGTCACAGATACGCAGTATTTT. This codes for CASSSVTDTQYF.

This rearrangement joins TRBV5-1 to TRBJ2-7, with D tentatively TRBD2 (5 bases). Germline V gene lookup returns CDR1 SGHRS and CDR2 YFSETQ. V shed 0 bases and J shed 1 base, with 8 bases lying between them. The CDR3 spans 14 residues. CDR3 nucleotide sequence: TGCGCCAGCAGCTTGGCCTCGGGATCCTACGAGCAGTACTTC. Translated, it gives CASSLASGSYEQYF.

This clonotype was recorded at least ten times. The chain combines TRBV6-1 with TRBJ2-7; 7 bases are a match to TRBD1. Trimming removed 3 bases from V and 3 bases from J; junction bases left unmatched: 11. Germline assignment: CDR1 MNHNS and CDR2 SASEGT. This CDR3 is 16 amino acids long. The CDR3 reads CASSDGPRDSLYEQYF. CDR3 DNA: TGTGCCAGCAGTGATGGGCCCCGGGACAGCCTCTACGAGCAGTACTTC.

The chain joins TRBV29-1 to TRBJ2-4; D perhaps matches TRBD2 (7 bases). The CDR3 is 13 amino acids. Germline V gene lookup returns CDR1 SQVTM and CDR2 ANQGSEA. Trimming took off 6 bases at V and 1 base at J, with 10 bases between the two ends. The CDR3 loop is CSVEGGAKNIQYF. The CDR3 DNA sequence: TGCAGCGTCGAGGGGGGGGCCAAAAACATTCAGTACTTC.

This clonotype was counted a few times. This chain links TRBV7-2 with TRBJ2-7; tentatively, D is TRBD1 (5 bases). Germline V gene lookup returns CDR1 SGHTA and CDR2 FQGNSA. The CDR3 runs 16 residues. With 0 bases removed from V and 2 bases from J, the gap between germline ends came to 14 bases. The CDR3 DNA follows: TGTGCCAGCAGCTTAGCGCTCCCCAGGGCCCCCTACGAGCAGTACTTC. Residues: CASSLALPRAPYEQYF.

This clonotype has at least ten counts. CDR3 nucleotide sequence: TGTGCCAGCAGCTTAGGGCACCAAGAGACCCAGTACTTC. This encodes CASSLGHQETQYF. J is TRBJ2-5 and V is TRBV7-8; D is unclear. The CDR3 has 13 amino acids. V lost 1 base to trimming and J lost 0 bases, with 3 bases between them. Per the germline V gene, CDR1 is SGHVS and CDR2 is FQNEAQ.

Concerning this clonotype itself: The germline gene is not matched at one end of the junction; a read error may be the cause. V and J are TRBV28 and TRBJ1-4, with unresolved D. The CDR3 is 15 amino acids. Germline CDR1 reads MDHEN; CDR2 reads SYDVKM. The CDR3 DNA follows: TGTGCCAGCAGTTTTGTAGGAACAACTAATAAAAAACTGTTTTTT. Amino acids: CASSFVGTTNKKLFF.

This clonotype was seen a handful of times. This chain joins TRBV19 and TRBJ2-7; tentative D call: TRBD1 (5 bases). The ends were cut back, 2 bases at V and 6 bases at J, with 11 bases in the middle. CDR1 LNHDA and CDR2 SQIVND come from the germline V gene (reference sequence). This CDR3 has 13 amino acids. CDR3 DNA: TGTGCCAGTAGTATACAGGGAATTGGCGAGCAGTACTTC. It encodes CASSIQGIGEQYF.

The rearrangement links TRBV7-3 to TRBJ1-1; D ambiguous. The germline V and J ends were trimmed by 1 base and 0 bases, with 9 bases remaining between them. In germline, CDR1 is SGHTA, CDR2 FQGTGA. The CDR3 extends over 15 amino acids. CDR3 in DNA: TGTGCCAGCAGCTTAAGCGCGACCATGAACACTGAAGCTTTCTTT. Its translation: CASSLSATMNTEAFF.

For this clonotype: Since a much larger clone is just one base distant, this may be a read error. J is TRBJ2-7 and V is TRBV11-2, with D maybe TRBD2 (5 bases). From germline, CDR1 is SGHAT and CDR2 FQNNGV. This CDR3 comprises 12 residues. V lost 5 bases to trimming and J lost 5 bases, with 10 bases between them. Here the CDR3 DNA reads TGTGCCAGCAGCGGGAGCGAGAACGAGCAGTACTTC. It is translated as CASSGSENEQYF.

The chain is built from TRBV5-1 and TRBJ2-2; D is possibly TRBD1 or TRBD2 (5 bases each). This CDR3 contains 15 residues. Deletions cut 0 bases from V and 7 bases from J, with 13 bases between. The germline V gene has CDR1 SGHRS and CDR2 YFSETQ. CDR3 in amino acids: CASSLGREKVGELFF. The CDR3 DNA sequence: TGCGCCAGCAGCTTGGGCAGGGAGAAAGTCGGGGAGCTGTTTTTT.

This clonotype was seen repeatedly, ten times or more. CDR3 in DNA: TGCAGTGCTAGAGATCCGGACGGAACCTACGAGCAGTACTTC. Translated, it gives CSARDPDGTYEQYF. The chain joins TRBV20-1 to TRBJ2-7; D remains ambiguous. The CDR3 loop spans 14 amino acids. V was cut by 0 bases and J by 2 bases, with 11 bases left in between. Germline loops: CDR1 DFQATT, CDR2 SNEGSKA (reference sequence).

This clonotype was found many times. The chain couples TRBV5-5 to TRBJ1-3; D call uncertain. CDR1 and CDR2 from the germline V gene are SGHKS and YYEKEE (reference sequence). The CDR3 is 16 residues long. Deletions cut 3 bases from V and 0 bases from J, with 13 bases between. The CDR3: CASSSSGQISGNTIYF. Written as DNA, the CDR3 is TGTGCCAGCAGCTCGTCGGGCCAAATCTCTGGAAACACCATATATTTT.

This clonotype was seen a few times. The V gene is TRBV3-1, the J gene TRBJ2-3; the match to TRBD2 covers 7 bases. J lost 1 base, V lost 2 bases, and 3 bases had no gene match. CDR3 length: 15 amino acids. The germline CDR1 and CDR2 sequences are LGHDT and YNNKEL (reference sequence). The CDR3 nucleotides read TGTGCCAGCAGCCAACTAGCGGATGGCACAGATACGCAGTATTTT. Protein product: CASSQLADGTDTQYF.

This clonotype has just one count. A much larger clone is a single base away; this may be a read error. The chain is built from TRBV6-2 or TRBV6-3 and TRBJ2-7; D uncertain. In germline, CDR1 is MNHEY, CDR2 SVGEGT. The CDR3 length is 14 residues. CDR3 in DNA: TGTGCCAGCAGTGAAGAGGTCACGGCCTACGATCAGTACTTC. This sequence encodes CASSEEVTAYDQYF.

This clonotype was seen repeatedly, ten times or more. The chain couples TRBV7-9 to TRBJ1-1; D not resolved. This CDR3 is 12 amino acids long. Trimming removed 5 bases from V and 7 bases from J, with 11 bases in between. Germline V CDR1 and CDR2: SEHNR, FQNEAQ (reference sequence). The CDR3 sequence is CASSPGVVEAFF. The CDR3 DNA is TGTGCCAGCAGCCCCGGAGTAGTTGAAGCTTTCTTT. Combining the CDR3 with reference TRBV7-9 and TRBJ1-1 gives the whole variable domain DTGVSQNPRHKITKRGQNVTFRCDPISEHNRLYWYRQTLGQGPEFLTYFQNEAQLEKSRLLSDRFSAERPKGSFSTLEIQRTEQGDSAMYLCASSPGVVEAFFGQGTRLTVV.

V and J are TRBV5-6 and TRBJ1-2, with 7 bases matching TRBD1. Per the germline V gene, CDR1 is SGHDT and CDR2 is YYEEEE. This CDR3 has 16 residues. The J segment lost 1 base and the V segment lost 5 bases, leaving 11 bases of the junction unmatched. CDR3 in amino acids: CASSLLMGQFNYGYTF. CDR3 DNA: TGTGCCAGCAGTTTGCTCATGGGACAGTTTAACTATGGCTACACCTTC.

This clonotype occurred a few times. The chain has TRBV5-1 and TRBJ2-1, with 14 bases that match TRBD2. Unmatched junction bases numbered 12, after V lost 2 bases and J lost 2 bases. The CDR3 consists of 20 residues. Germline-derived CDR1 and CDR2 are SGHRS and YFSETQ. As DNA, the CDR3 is TGCGCCAGCAGCTTTACCCGACTAGCGGGAGGGCCGGCGCCCTACAATGAGCAGTTCTTC. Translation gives CASSFTRLAGGPAPYNEQFF.